This TCR beta chain was sequenced during a study of CD8+CD57+ T cells in acquired aplastic anemia. The wider study: An average of 3.2 ug of DNA was obtained from sorted CD4+ and CD8+ cells.

TCR beta VDJ combinations and CDR3 sequences were profiled from genomic DNA. TCRdb processed the reads anew with MiXCR; each CDR3 protein has one entry. The sample lists 120,000 or so distinct CDR3 sequences; 30% to 45% were seen once. A note on this clonotype: The antigen remains undetermined.

Patients chosen for sequencing had CD8+CD57+ cells that had expanded, as shown by flow cytometry. Study conclusions and caveats: Statistical testing detected no significant gap in CD8+ Simpson's diversity between patients and controls. A set of 25 to 30 CD8+ CDR3 sequences was shared between patients and controls, and these sequences appeared highly expressed in patients.

Sequencing was done on a sample of sorted CD4+, CD8+, or CD8+CD57+ T cells (not recorded which) from PBMCs. This TCR derives from a human donor with aplastic anemia.

CDR3: CASSVGGTLVEQFF. The CDR3 DNA is TGTGCCAGCAGCGTAGGTGGGACTCTGGTGGAGCAGTTCTTC. The V and J genes are TRBV9 and TRBJ2-1; perhaps TRBD2 as D (6 bases). This CDR3 comprises 14 residues. The germline CDR1 and CDR2 sequences are SGDLS and YYNGEE. V lost 0 bases and J lost 10, with 14 bases in between.